The entry below gives a single T cell receptor (beta chain) sequence along with its context. Only a few counts were recorded for this clonotype. Its antigen remains undetermined. Base qualities are not provided; no much larger clone lies one nucleotide away. The library was obtained by PCR. TCRdb names Illumina HiSeq 2500 as the instrument used. TCR library preparation used molecular barcoding, with unique molecular identifiers applied to normalize quantification of the TCRbeta repertoire. The public reads were reanalyzed by TCRdb: fastp trimming at Q25, MiXCR alignment, in-frame beta chains only. Rows with one shared CDR3 protein collapse into an entry with the most common genes and DNA. Recorded for this sample are around 700,000 distinct CDR3 sequences; around 13% of them occurred a single time. About 0.79% of the sample lies in the top ten. The sample's treatment or condition label, in plain terms: allogeneic hematopoietic cell transplantation with graft depleted of TCRalphabeta T cells and CD19 B cells. The children who served as transplant recipients had been given grafts of TCRalphabeta/CD19-depleted allogeneic hematopoietic cells.

The sample belongs to a study of T-cell reconstitution after alpha-beta-depleted transplantation in children (TCRdb year 2016). In the study overall: Using TCR repertoire profiling, the study followed T-cell immune reconstitution in a quantitative way in children after TCRalphabeta/CD19-depleted allogeneic hematopoietic cell transplantation.

On the study overall, not on this receptor specifically: The apparently early recovery of alphabetaT-cell counts about two months after transplant reportedly depended on only several hundred rapidly expanded clones that came from non-depleted graft cells. Hyperexpanded clone frequencies declined over subsequent months; after one year, T-cell counts and TCRbeta diversity were mostly attributed to newly produced T cells. The high TCRbeta diversity at day 60 in some patients was ascribed to recipient T cells and intrathymic progenitors that had survived conditioning.

The germline V gene specifies SGHTA as CDR1 and FQGNSA as CDR2. Spanning cysteine to phenylalanine, the CDR3 consists of 14 amino acids. Only the CDR3 DNA is retained, 42 bases long and in frame from the first base. The trim is 3 bases for V and 0 bases for J, with a gap of 7 bases between the germline ends. The sequence links TRBV7-2 to TRBJ2-3, with the D gene uncertain. The specimen was PBMCs, collected before TCRalphabeta/CD19-depleted stem cell transplant. The sequence derives from a girl aged 2 to 9 with congenital amegakaryocytic thrombocytopenia, due to receive a stem cell transplant. The CDR3 region reads CASSFGWSTDTQYF. The DNA sequence reads TGTGCCAGCAGCTTTGGTTGGAGCACAGATACGCAGTATTTT.